This is a list of T cell receptor beta chains from one sample in a study of control samples from healthy donors and cancer patients. Profiling relied on immunoSEQ multiplex PCR, and the TCRdb table lists in-frame clones only, not all of them. The sample includes 400,000 to 450,000 clones, 90% of them seen just once. Sequencing used PBMCs. These TCRs come from a man aged 40-50 years with head and neck cancer. The CDR3 runs from the conserved cysteine through the conserved F or W. The order of the fields is V gene, J gene, CDR3 protein.

V: TRBV5-1; J: TRBJ2-4; CDR3: CASRVRSEAKNIQYF
V: TRBV29-1; J: TRBJ1-2; CDR3: CSVVSWEGAQGYTF
V: TRBV19; J: TRBJ2-3; CDR3: CASSQTVNTQYF
V: TRBV3-1/TRBV3-2; J: TRBJ2-2; CDR3: CASSQVSGSNTGELFF
V: TRBV5-8; J: TRBJ1-6; CDR3: CASSLRQTYTLHF
V: TRBV4-3; J: TRBJ1-3; CDR3: CASSQSAGVGNTIYF
V: TRBV27; J: TRBJ1-2; CDR3: CASSFNPGRLYGYTF
V: TRBV6-4; J: TRBJ1-1; CDR3: CASRPGTGWSEAFF
V: TRBV6-5; J: TRBJ2-5; CDR3: CASSPSGARGTQYF
V: TRBV5-1; J: TRBJ2-7; CDR3: CASSLLQGRGYEQYF
V: TRBV6-6; J: TRBJ1-5; CDR3: CASSRDNNQPQHF
V: TRBV5-1; J: TRBJ1-2; CDR3: CASSVGDRGIYGYTF
V: TRBV6-1; J: TRBJ1-5; CDR3: CASSELSGQPQHF
V: TRBV14; J: TRBJ2-5; CDR3: CASSRGGGYQETQYF
V: TRBV6-1; J: TRBJ1-1; CDR3: CASSETVNTEAFF
V: TRBV4-3; J: TRBJ1-4; CDR3: CASSRSGTGVNEKLFF
V: TRBV28; J: TRBJ2-1; CDR3: CASSTPAGGFYNEQFF
V: TRBV24-1; J: TRBJ2-7; CDR3: CATSDPTGGYEQYF
V: TRBV30; J: TRBJ1-2; CDR3: CAWSLVGGINYGYTF
V: TRBV7-9; J: TRBJ2-7; CDR3: CASSLASGTDSYEQYF
V: TRBV6-5; J: TRBJ2-7; CDR3: CASQGGPYEQYF
V: TRBV9; J: TRBJ2-3; CDR3: CASSVEASGTDTQYF
V: TRBV20-1; J: TRBJ2-5; CDR3: CSAMRGGIQYF
V: TRBV9; J: TRBJ1-6; CDR3: CASSVQGDNSPLHF
V: TRBV9; J: TRBJ1-3; CDR3: CASSPPAGRGNTIYF
V: TRBV10-3; J: TRBJ1-1; CDR3: CAITGGTEAFF
V: TRBV27; J: TRBJ2-7; CDR3: CASSHGQAYEQYF
V: TRBV10-2; J: TRBJ1-5; CDR3: CASSESIQHWQPQHF
V: TRBV6-5; J: TRBJ2-1; CDR3: CASSYSSGTGRHEQFF
V: TRBV30; J: TRBJ2-3; CDR3: CAWSVLAGPTDTQYF
V: TRBV4-3; J: TRBJ2-7; CDR3: CASSQDVVNGYEQYF